This TCR beta chain is drawn from a study of shared clonotypes between healthy human individuals (dated by TCRdb to about 2020). In the study overall: A few men and two women, aged 18 to 49 years, made up the cohort. For each donor, CD4 naive and CD4 memory were each given three plates, CD8 naive was given two plates, and CD8 memory was given one plate. Per donor, leukapheresis produced somewhere between about 0.9 and 9.5 billion PBMCs. Blood TCR repertoires of about five healthy adults were deeply sequenced to estimate repertoire size and the extent of clonotype sharing between individuals. Libraries were prepared and TCR repertoires were sequenced by different laboratories using diverse techniques, in order to increase sequencing depth and limit assay-specific biases.

TCR CDR3 regions were amplified from genomic DNA by multiplex PCR using the deep immunoSEQ assay. For each cell subset, the extracted genomic DNA was distributed evenly across all wells of several immunoSEQ 96-well plates, and each plate served as one replicate. Each replicate PCR for sorted subsets received about 0.2 ug genomic DNA, equal to roughly 30,000 T cell genomes. Purified libraries were measured with a Qubit 3.0 fluorometer, size-checked on a Bioanalyzer 2100, and measured again with the KAPA Library Quantification kit. A separate single-read 150-cycle Illumina NextSeq 550 flow cell was used to sequence each immunoSEQ 96-well plate. For the original study's pipeline: Because the immunoSEQ output held only junctional sequences and lacked quality scores, the filtering could not match the filtering applied to full-length reads. Sequences were annotated with PyIR, a Python wrapper for IgBLAST v1.9, using IMGT germline references to assign V/J genes and CDR3. Reads with weak V/J assignments (E-value above 1e-6), missing CDR3, stop codons, out-of-frame junctions, or ambiguous translated residues were removed. V3J clonotypes were defined as sequences sharing an identical inferred V gene, J gene, and CDR3 amino acid sequence. Percentage overlap between repertoires was computed as shared unique clonotypes divided by the size of the smaller repertoire. Richness of each repertoire was evaluated using RTK rarefaction, the Chao1 estimator, and Recon v2.1 estimates of unobserved clonotypes. Generation probabilities were computed with OLGA for all TCRbeta clonotypes obtained by the gDNA method from a handful of donors. TCRdb's version of the immuneACCESS table is confined to in-frame rearrangements and falls short of the full clone set. An unresolved V gene accounts for under half of the shortfall where checked; the remainder is of unknown origin. V and J calls and clone size come straight from that table; D and trimming were deduced from the DNA. Across this sample there are about 1 million clones, with roughly 75% seen only once. The ten largest clones capture 1.5% of the sample.

Healthy HIV-negative adults with no recently reported acute infections or vaccinations were included as donors. Every donor was a Caucasian adult living in Nashville, Tennessee, USA. CD4+ T cells were enriched through magnetic negative selection, after which naive cells were positively selected on CD45RA and the remaining negative fraction served as the memory subset. Blood was obtained by leukapheresis, after which PBMCs were separated by Ficoll-Histopaque density gradient centrifugation and cryopreserved in liquid nitrogen vapor phase. Analytical flow cytometry was used to check the purity and quantity of each magnetically sorted T cell population. Each sorted fraction had its genomic DNA isolated and then quantified by UV absorbance on a Nanodrop 2000c. To note about this clone: Its antigen has not been determined. Within one base of it there is no much larger clone, and no base qualities were kept.

Beyond this particular receptor, the publication reports: Rarefaction of sorted-subset datasets indicated incomplete sequencing despite the large sequencing depth. Sampling was restricted to blood, and TCR repertoires in tissue are likely to differ from TCR repertoires in blood. Compared with non-shared clonotypes, the clonotypes found in all four sorted-subset donors had higher generation probabilities. Around 5% of naive CD4, around 4% of naive CD8, about 2.1% of memory CD4, and 0.4% of memory CD8 clonotypes were shared across several donors. Naive subsets generally had larger estimated clonotype richness than memory subsets did. Based on pairwise subsampling, the degree of clonotype sharing among donors was expected to be affected by sequencing depth. The small number of donors limited the genetic and exposure-history diversity represented.

V and J lose 3 bases and 4 bases, and a span of 9 bases separates them. The CDR3, from cysteine to phenylalanine, totals 13 residues. Only CDR3 DNA remains: 39 bases, in frame from the first base. Taken from the germline V gene, the CDR1 and CDR2 loops are MDHEN and SYDVKM. Sequencing was carried out using memory CD4+ T cells sorted from blood. The cell subset or site label, read with the paper, signifies: CD45RA-negative fraction. The rearranged chain carries TRBV28 and TRBJ1-2; TRBD1 is possibly the D segment (5 matching bases). The origin of this receptor is a man aged 18 to 30 in good health. The nucleotides are TGTGCCAGCAGTTTGTCGGGGGGCTATGGCTACACCTTC. Its translation is CASSLSGGYGYTF.